This section outlines one T cell receptor beta chain sequence together with its context. Its antigen remains unidentified. The data originate from a study of T-cell memory formation after mild COVID-19. The study, taken as a whole, reports: Contracting clones localized mainly to CM and EM when CD4+ and mainly to EMRA when CD8+.

The CDR3 length is 17 residues. Trimming stripped 0 bases from V and 0 bases from J, with 17 bases between. Germline CDR1 and CDR2: DFQATT and SNEGSKA (reference sequence). TCRdb redid the calling of the 5' RACE reads with MiXCR, one entry per CDR3 protein. Of about 49,000 distinct CDR3 sequences listed, 5.5% to 7.5% were seen once; the top ten hold roughly 1.5%. The V and J genes are TRBV20-1 and TRBJ1-1; TRBD1 is a possible D gene (5 bases). Specimen: PBMCs or a T cell subset sorted from them (not recorded which). The origin of this receptor is a man aged 18-30 years who had mild COVID-19 (a few samples of this study predate the infection). Cell type and time point are not known. The CDR3 sequence is CSARDLGATLLNTEAFF. The CDR3 DNA is TGCAGTGCTAGAGATCTAGGGGCGACCTTATTGAACACTGAAGCTTTCTTT.